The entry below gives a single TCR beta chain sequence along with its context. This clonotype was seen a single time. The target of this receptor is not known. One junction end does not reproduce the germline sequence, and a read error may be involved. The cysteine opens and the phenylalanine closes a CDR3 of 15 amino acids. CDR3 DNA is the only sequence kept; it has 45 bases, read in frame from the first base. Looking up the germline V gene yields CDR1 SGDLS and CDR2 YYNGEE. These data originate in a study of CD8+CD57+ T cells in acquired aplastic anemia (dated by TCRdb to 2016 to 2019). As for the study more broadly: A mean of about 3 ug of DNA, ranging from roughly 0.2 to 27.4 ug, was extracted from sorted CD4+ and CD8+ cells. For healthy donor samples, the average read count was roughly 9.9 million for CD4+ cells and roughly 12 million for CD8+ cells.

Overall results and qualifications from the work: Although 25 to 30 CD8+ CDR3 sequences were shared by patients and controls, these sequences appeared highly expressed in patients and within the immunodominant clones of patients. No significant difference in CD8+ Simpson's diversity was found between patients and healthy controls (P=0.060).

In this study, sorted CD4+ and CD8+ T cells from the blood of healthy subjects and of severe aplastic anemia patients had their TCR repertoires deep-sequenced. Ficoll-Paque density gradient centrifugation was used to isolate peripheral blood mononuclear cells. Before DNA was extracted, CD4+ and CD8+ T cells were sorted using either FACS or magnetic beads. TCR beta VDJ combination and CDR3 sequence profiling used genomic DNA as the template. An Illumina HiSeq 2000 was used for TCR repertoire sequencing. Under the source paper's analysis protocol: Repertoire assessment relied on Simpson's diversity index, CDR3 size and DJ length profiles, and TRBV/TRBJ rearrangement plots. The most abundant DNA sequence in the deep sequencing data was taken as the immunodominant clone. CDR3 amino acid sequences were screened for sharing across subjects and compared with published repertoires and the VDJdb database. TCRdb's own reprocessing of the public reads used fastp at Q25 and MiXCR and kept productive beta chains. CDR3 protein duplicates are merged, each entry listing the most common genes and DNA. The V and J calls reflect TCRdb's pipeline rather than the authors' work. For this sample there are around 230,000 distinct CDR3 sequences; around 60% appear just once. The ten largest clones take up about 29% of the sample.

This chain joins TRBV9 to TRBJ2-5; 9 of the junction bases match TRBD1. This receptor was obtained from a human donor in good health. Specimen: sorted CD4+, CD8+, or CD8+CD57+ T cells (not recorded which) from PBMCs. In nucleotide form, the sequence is TGTGCCAGCAGCGTGGCTGGGACAGGGAAAGAGACCCAGTGCTTC. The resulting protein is CASSVAGTGKETQCF. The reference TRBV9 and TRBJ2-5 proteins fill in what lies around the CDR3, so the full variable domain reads DSGVTQTPKHLITATGQRVTLRCSPRSGDLSVYWYQQSLDQGLQFLIQYYNGEERAKGNILERFSAQQFPDLHSELNLSSLELGDSALYFCASSVAGTGKETQCFGPGTRLLVL.